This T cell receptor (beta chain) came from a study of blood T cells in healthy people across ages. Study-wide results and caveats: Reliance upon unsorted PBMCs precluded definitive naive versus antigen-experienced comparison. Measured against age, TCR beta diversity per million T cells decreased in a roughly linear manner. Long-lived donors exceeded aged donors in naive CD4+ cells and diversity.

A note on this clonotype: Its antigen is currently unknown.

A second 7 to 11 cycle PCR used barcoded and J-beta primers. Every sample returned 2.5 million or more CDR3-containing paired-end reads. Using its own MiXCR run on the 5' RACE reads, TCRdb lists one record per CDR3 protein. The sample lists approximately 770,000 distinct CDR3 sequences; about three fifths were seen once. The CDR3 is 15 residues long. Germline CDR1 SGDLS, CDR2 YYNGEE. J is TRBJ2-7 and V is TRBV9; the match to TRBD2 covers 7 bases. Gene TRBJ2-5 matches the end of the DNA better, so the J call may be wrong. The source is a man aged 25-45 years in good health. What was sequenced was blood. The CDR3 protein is CASSDRAGTLTTQYF. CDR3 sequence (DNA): TGTGCCAGCAGCGACCGAGCGGGAACTCTTACGACCCAGTACTTC.